This TCR beta chain appears in the sequencing data of a study of T-cell memory formation after mild COVID-19. For this clonotype: The antigen is undetermined.

Broader study findings: Unconfirmed was the SARS-CoV-2 specificity of second-wave clones that peaked on day 37.

Trimming removed 0 bases from V and 5 bases from J, with 11 bases in between. Germline loops: CDR1 MGHRA, CDR2 YSYEKL. This CDR3 is 15 amino acids long. Via MiXCR, TCRdb re-called the 5' RACE reads, giving one row per CDR3 protein. The sample yields 100,000 or so distinct CDR3 sequences, over 8.5% seen once. The sequenced sample consisted of PBMCs or a T cell subset sorted from them (not recorded which). The chain links TRBV4-1 to TRBJ1-5; no clear D gene. The TCR was taken from a man aged 18 to 30 who had mild COVID-19 (a few samples of this study predate the infection). Cell type and time point are not known. CDR3 nucleotides: TGCGCCAGCAGCCAAGAGTCGGGGTCAGATCAGCCCCAGCATTTT. Amino acid sequence: CASSQESGSDQPQHF.